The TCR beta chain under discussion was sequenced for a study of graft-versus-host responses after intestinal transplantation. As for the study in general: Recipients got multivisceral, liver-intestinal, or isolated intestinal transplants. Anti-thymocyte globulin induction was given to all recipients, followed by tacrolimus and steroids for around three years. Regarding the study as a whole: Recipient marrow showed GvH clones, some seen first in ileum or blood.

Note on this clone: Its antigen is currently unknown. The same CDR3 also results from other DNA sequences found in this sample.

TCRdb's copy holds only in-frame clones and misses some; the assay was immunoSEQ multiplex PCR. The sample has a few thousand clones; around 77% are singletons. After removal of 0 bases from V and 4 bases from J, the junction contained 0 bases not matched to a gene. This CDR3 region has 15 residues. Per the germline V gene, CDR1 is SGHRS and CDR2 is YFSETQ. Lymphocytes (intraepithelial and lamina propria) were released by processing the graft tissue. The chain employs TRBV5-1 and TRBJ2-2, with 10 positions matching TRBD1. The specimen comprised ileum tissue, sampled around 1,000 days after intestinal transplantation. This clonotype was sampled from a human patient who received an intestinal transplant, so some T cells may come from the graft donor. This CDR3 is CASSLGQGATGELFF. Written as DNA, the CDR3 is TGCGCCAGCAGCTTGGGACAGGGGGCCACCGGGGAGCTGTTTTTT.